A single sample gave rise to the 7 T cell receptor beta chains below, sequenced in a study of Ad26.COV2.S vaccination and SARS-CoV-2 variants. Profiling relied on immunoSEQ multiplex PCR, and the TCRdb table lists in-frame clones only, not all of them. This table holds a few hundred thousand clones, roughly nine tenths found once. Treatment of the sample: roughly 20 received Ad26.COV2.S at low or high dose, single or two shots; about five received placebo; per-sample allocation not given. The samples were gathered on day 63 after the first injection of vaccine or placebo. Sequenced material: peripheral blood, taken in a trial of Ad26.COV2.S vaccine versus placebo. These receptors all come from a person aged 18-60 years who received the Ad26.COV2.S COVID-19 vaccine or a placebo.

V usage is TRBV4-2 and J usage is TRBJ2-1; D may be TRBD1 or TRBD2 (5 bases each). The germline gives CDR1 LGHNA, CDR2 YNFKEQ. The CDR3 runs to 13 residues. Trimming shortened V by 8 bases and J by 4 bases, and 12 bases separated the two germline ends. CDR3 in amino acids: CASRDANYNEQFF. The CDR3 nucleotides are TGTGCCAGCCGGGACGCAAATTACAATGAGCAGTTCTTC.

This clone was detected once. The chain links TRBV5-1 to TRBJ2-1; 11 bases line up with TRBD2. This CDR3 contains 15 residues. With 0 bases clipped from V and 5 bases from J, the junction kept 1 base outside the gene matches. CDR1 and CDR2 from the germline V gene are SGHRS and YFSETQ. The CDR3 sequence is CASSLVLAGDNEQFF. As DNA, the CDR3 is TGCGCCAGCAGCTTGGTACTAGCGGGAGACAATGAGCAGTTCTTC.

The V gene is TRBV30, the J gene TRBJ1-2, with D unresolved. The germline V and J ends were trimmed by 0 bases and 2 bases, with 7 bases remaining between them. The CDR3 consists of 13 residues. Germline V gives CDR1 GTSNPN, CDR2 SVGIG (reference sequence). In DNA form, the CDR3 reads TGTGCCTGGAGTGTGATGATAAACTATGGCTACACCTTC. It translates to CAWSVMINYGYTF.

The gene calls are TRBV19 and TRBJ2-2; D tentatively reads TRBD1 or TRBD2 (6 bases each). This CDR3 has 15 residues. Germline V lookup: CDR1 LNHDA, CDR2 SQIVND (reference sequence). V lost 3 bases and J lost 4, with 12 bases in between. In DNA, the CDR3 is TGTGCCAGTAGTATTTGGGGGGCCAGCACCGGGGAGCTGTTTTTT. This gives the protein CASSIWGASTGELFF.

The rearrangement uses TRBV7-2 and TRBJ2-1; 8 positions match TRBD2. J was trimmed by 6 bases and V by 5 bases; bases with no gene match: 9. Germline V lookup: CDR1 SGHTA, CDR2 FQGNSA. The CDR3 runs 15 residues. The CDR3 nucleotides are TGTGCCAGCAGCGCTGACCCGGGAGGGCGCAATGAGCAGTTCTTC. Translation gives CASSADPGGRNEQFF.

J is TRBJ2-3 and V is TRBV7-6; D is possibly TRBD2 (5 bases). Trimming stripped 3 bases from V and 2 bases from J, with 24 bases between. CDR1 and CDR2 (germline): SGHVS, FNYEAQ. This CDR3 has 19 residues. CDR3 DNA sequence: TGTGCCAGCAGCTTTAAGCCGCCCGCTAGCAGCCGAACCACAGATACGCAGTATTTT. Encoded protein: CASSFKPPASSRTTDTQYF.

The rearrangement links TRBV7-9 to TRBJ2-3, with a possible D match to TRBD2 (6 bases). CDR3 length: 17 residues. Trimming cost V 0 bases and J 2 bases, with 15 bases left between them. Germline V lookup: CDR1 SEHNR, CDR2 FQNEAQ (reference sequence). CDR3 bases: TGTGCCAGCAGCTTAGCACGCGGGAACAGCCTCACAGATACGCAGTATTTT. Translation gives CASSLARGNSLTDTQYF.